This T cell receptor (beta chain) was observed in a study of T cell responses to AZD1222 COVID-19 vaccine. Study-wide findings and caveats: Within unmutated variant regions lay the reported targets of nearly half of spike-specific TCRs. It was only a handful of AZD1222 recipients who were seropositive at baseline. Spike-wide coverage was observed for vaccine-associated CD4 TCRs, with dominant responses at 160-218 and 743-854.

As regards this clone: Its antigen is not known.

The CDR3 runs 14 residues. From germline, CDR1 is SGHVS and CDR2 FNYEAQ. Unmatched junction bases numbered 2, after V lost 4 bases and J lost 2 bases. TCRdb's copy holds only in-frame clones and misses some; the assay was immunoSEQ multiplex PCR. The sample yields 120,000 to 150,000 clones, roughly nine tenths seen once. The sample consisted of peripheral blood, taken 28 days after the second AZD1222 dose. This receptor was taken from an adult who received the AZD1222 COVID-19 vaccine. The V and J genes are TRBV7-6 and TRBJ1-5, with TRBD1 identical over 7 bases. CDR3 in amino acids: CASSYDRGNQPQHF. The DNA for the CDR3 is TGTGCCAGCAGCTATGACAGGGGCAATCAGCCCCAGCATTTT.